This TCR beta chain appears in the sequencing data of a study of beta chain features in type 1 diabetes. Expressed TCRB transcripts were sequenced because the entire RNA isolate underwent reverse transcription. Data came from immunoSEQ multiplex PCR; TCRdb stores just in-frame clones and leaves some out. The profile shows around 250,000 clones, about 30% of them singletons. With 3 bases clipped from V and 6 bases from J, the junction kept 2 bases outside the gene matches. This CDR3 is 11 amino acids long. Germline CDR1 and CDR2: DFQATT and SNEGSKA (reference sequence). Averaging around 120 mL, one heparinised blood draw was given by each donor. Cell sorting via CD45RO/CCR7/CD25/CD127/CD95/CD27 was performed to obtain CD4+ naive, central memory, regulatory and stem cell-like memory cells.

The sequence was collected from a man aged 30-40 years in good health. The rearrangement links TRBV20-1 to TRBJ2-7, with TRBD1 identical over 7 bases. Sequencing was done on a sample of central memory CD4+ T cells from blood. CDR3 sequence: CSASRQGEQYF. CDR3 coding DNA: TGCAGTGCTAGTCGACAGGGCGAGCAGTACTTC.